The next 7 T cell receptor beta chains were all read from a single sample in a study of cytomegalovirus exposure and HLA in healthy donors. The PCR had 60 Vbeta and 13 Jbeta primers. Sequenced by immunoSEQ multiplex PCR; TCRdb stores in-frame clones only, minus some. The data show around 170,000 clones, with around 77% seen just once and 1% held by the top ten. The source material was PBMCs. The receptors here all came from a woman between 45 and 60 years old in good health and CMV-seropositive.

This CDR3 reads CASSQDFRGGHTGELFF. DNA of the CDR3: TGCGCCAGCAGCCAAGATTTTAGGGGGGGGCATACCGGGGAGCTGTTTTTT. The chain uses TRBV4-1 and TRBJ2-2, with a possible D match to TRBD2 (7 bases). The CDR3 is made up of 17 amino acids. Germline V CDR1 and CDR2: MGHRA, YSYEKL. The V gene lost 0 bases and the J gene lost 5 bases, with 16 bases spanning the gap.

This clone was detected only once. The genes are TRBV6-6 and TRBJ2-3, with a possible D match to TRBD2 (6 bases). Germline V gives CDR1 MNHNY, CDR2 SVGAGI (reference sequence). The V and J ends lost 4 bases and 0 bases respectively, with 11 bases between them. The CDR3 is 15 amino acids. The CDR3 is CASSSRGTSTDTQYF. CDR3 nucleotide sequence: TGTGCCAGCAGTTCTCGCGGGACTAGCACAGATACGCAGTATTTT.

The rearrangement links TRBV7-9 to TRBJ2-7; TRBD1 might be the D (6 bases). CDR1 is SEHNR and CDR2 is FQNEAQ in the germline V gene (reference sequence). Trimming pared 6 bases from V and 2 bases from J, leaving 17 bases between. The CDR3 runs 15 residues. The CDR3 DNA reads TGTGCCAGCAGACACACAGGGTTCCCTACCTACGAGCAGTACTTC. It translates to CASRHTGFPTYEQYF. The whole variable domain, filled in from reference TRBV7-9 and TRBJ2-7, reads DTGVSQNPRHKITKRGQNVTFRCDPISEHNRLYWYRQTLGQGPEFLTYFQNEAQLEKSRLLSDRFSAERPKGSFSTLEIQRTEQGDSAMYLCASRHTGFPTYEQYFGPGTRLTVT.

V and J are TRBV5-6 and TRBJ2-7; perhaps TRBD2 as D (6 bases). Germline CDR1 is SGHDT and CDR2 is YYEEEE. CDR3 length: 13 amino acids. The ends were cut back, 4 bases at V and 2 bases at J, with 10 bases in the middle. The CDR3 spells CASSAGGAYEQYF. The DNA for the CDR3 is TGTGCCAGCAGCGCGGGCGGGGCCTACGAGCAGTACTTC.

J is TRBJ2-3 and V is TRBV7-9; unclear D gene. The CDR3 runs to 14 residues. The germline CDR1 and CDR2 sequences are SEHNR and FQNEAQ (reference sequence). The V gene lost 1 base and the J gene lost 4 bases, with 9 bases spanning the gap. Written as DNA, the CDR3 is TGTGCCAGCAGCTTAGGCCGGGTGGCAGATACGCAGTATTTT. It translates to CASSLGRVADTQYF.

This clone was recorded once. The chain links TRBV19 to TRBJ1-2; no firm D call. Germline V CDR1 and CDR2: LNHDA, SQIVND (reference sequence). V lost 5 bases to trimming and J lost 0 bases, with 10 bases between them. The CDR3 length is 14 residues. The CDR3 DNA reads as TGTGCCAGTAGTGAGGGAAGTGCTAACTATGGCTACACCTTC. Translated, it gives CASSEGSANYGYTF.

CDR3 protein: CASSHRVDQYF. The CDR3, as DNA: TGTGCCAGCAGCCACAGGGTAGATCAGTACTTC. The chain couples TRBV7-2 to TRBJ2-4; weak D call: TRBD1 (6 bases). Germline values: CDR1 SGHTA, CDR2 FQGNSA. Trimming cost V 5 bases and J 12 bases, with 11 bases left between them. This CDR3 region has 11 residues.